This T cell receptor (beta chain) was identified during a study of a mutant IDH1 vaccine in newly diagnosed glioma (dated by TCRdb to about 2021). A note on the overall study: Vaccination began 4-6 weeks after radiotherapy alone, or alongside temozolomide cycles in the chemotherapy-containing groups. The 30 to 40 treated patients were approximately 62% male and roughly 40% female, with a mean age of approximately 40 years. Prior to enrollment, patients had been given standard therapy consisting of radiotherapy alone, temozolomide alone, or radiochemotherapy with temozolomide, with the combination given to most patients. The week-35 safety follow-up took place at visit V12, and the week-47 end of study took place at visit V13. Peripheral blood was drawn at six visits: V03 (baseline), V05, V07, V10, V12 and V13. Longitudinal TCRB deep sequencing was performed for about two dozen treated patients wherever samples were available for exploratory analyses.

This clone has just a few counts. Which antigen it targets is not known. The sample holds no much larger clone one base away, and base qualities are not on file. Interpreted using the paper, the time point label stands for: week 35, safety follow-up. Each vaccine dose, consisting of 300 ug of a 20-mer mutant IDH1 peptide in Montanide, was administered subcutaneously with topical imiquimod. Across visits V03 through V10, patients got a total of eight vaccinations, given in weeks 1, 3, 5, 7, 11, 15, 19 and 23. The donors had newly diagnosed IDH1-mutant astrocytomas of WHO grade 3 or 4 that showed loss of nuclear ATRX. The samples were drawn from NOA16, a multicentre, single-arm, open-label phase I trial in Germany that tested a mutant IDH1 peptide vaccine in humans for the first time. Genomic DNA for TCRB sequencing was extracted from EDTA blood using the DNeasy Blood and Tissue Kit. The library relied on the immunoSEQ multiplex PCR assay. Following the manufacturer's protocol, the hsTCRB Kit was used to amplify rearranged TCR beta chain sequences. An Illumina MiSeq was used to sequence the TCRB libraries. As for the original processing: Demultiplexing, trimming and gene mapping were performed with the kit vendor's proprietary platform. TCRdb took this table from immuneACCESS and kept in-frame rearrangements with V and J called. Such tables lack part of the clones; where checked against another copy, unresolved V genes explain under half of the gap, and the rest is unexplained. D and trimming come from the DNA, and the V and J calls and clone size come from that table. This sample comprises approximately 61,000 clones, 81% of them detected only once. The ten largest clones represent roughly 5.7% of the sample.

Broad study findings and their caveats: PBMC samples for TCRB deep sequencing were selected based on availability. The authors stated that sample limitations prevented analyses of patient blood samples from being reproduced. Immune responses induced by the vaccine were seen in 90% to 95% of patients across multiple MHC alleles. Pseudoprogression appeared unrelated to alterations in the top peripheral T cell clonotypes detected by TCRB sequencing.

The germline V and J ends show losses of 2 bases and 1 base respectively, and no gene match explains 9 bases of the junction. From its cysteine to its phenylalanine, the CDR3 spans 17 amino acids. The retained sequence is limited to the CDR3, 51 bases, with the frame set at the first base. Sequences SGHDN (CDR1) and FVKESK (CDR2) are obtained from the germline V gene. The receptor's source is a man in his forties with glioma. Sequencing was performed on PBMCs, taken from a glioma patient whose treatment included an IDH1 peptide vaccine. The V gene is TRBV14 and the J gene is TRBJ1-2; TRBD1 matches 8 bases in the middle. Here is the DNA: TGTGCCAGCAGCCAAAGCTTGACAGGGGATCTTAACTATGGCTACACCTTC. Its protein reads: CASSQSLTGDLNYGYTF. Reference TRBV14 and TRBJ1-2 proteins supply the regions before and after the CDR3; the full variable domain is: EAGVTQFPSHSVIEKGQTVTLRCDPISGHDNLYWYRRVMGKEIKFLLHFVKESKQDESGMPNNRFLAERTGGTYSTLKVQPAELEDSGVYFCASSQSLTGDLNYGYTFGSGTRLTVV.